The 31 T cell receptor beta chains presented below share a single source sample, sequenced in a study of cytomegalovirus exposure and HLA in healthy donors. PCR used 60 Vbeta primers and 13 Jbeta primers. Assay used: immunoSEQ multiplex PCR; TCRdb lists only in-frame clones, some missing. Among more than 95,000 clones, roughly four fifths were seen once, and the ten largest hold about 4%. The sequenced sample consisted of PBMCs. The receptors were gathered from a woman aged 45-65 years in good health and CMV-seropositive.

The rearrangement joins TRBV7-9 to TRBJ1-1; possible D gene TRBD1, 5 bases. Deletions cut 4 bases from V and 1 base from J, with 10 bases between. Germline V gives CDR1 SEHNR, CDR2 FQNEAQ (reference sequence). CDR3 size: 14 residues. The CDR3 reads CASSWGRENTEAFF. The CDR3 nucleotides are TGTGCCAGCAGCTGGGGCAGGGAGAACACTGAAGCTTTCTTT.

Regarding this clone: At the DNA level, this CDR3 is encoded by other sequences in the same sample as well. This chain links TRBV28 with TRBJ1-2, with 10 nucleotides matching TRBD1. Trimming removed 6 bases from V and 6 bases from J; junction bases left unmatched: 7. Looked up from germline, CDR1 is MDHEN and CDR2 is SYDVKM. The CDR3 extends over 14 amino acids. The CDR3 nucleotides read TGTGCCAGCAGCAGGGGACAGGGGAGGGATGGCTACACCTTC. It yields the protein CASSRGQGRDGYTF.

In regard to this clone: One end of the junction does not line up with germline, which may come from a read error. This chain connects TRBV7-9 to TRBJ1-5; weak D call: TRBD1 (6 bases). This CDR3 region has 14 residues. The germline V gene encodes CDR1 SEHNR and CDR2 FQNEAQ (reference sequence). CDR3 coding DNA: TGTTCCAGCAGCCCCGGACAGTCTAATCAGCCCCAGCATTTT. Protein sequence: CSSSPGQSNQPQHF.

This chain links TRBV5-1 with TRBJ1-4; 7 nucleotides match TRBD1. V trimming: 3 bases; J trimming: 5 bases; junction bases outside the gene matches: 10. CDR1 is SGHRS, CDR2 YFSETQ, per germline. The CDR3 runs to 16 residues. DNA of the CDR3: TGCGCCAGCAGCTCAGGGACCGGGACAGAAAATGAAAAACTGTTTTTT. Translated: CASSSGTGTENEKLFF. Full variable domain (rest looked up from reference TRBV5-1 and TRBJ1-4): KAGVTQTPRYLIKTRGQQVTLSCSPISGHRSVSWYQQTPGQGLQFLFEYFSETQRNKGNFPGRFSGRQFSNSRSEMNVSTLELGDSALYLCASSSGTGTENEKLFFGSGTQLSVL.

V gene TRBV27 combines with J gene TRBJ1-2; no reliable D call. The V end lost 6 bases, the J end lost 1 base, and 18 bases lay between the germline ends. The CDR3 is 16 residues long. CDR1 MNHEY and CDR2 SMNVEV come from the germline V gene (reference sequence). Here the CDR3 reads CASRNPRESVNYGYTF. The DNA of the CDR3 is TGTGCCAGCAGAAACCCCCGGGAGTCTGTTAACTATGGCTACACCTTC.

The rearrangement links TRBV2 to TRBJ1-5; a possible D gene is TRBD1 (6 bases). Trimming cost V 4 bases and J 0 bases, with 10 bases left between them. The CDR3 is made up of 15 amino acids. Germline CDR1 is SNHLY and CDR2 is FYNNEI. The CDR3 coding sequence is TGTGCCAGCAGTGCACGGGACACTAGCAATCAGCCCCAGCATTTT. Translated: CASSARDTSNQPQHF.

This clone was seen more than once but under ten times. V usage is TRBV11-3 and J usage is TRBJ2-7; maybe TRBD2 (5 bases). This CDR3 is built from 13 residues. V was cut by 4 bases and J by 6 bases, with 13 bases left in between. The germline gives CDR1 SGHNT, CDR2 YENEEA. CDR3 DNA: TGTGCCAGCAGCTCAAGTCCCCGGGGCGAGCAGTACTTC. Translating it yields CASSSSPRGEQYF.

The J gene is TRBJ2-3, the V gene TRBV4-2, with TRBD2 matching 12 bases. This CDR3 contains 17 residues. Looked up from germline, CDR1 is LGHNA and CDR2 is YNFKEQ. V was clipped by 5 bases and J by 2 bases; unmatched bases: 8. The DNA of the CDR3 is TGTGCCAGCAGCGACACTAGCGGGGGGCTCACCACAGATACGCAGTATTTT. It specifies CASSDTSGGLTTDTQYF.

The rearrangement uses TRBV5-4 and TRBJ2-1; TRBD2 is a possible D gene (7 bases). The germline V and J ends were trimmed by 7 bases and 4 bases, with 24 bases remaining between them. CDR1 is SGHNT, CDR2 YYREEE, per germline (reference sequence). The CDR3 consists of 17 residues. The CDR3 DNA reads TGTGCCAGCGGGCGTCCCAAAAACGGGGGGCCATACAATGAGCAGTTCTTC. Its protein is CASGRPKNGGPYNEQFF.

The V and J genes are TRBV19 and TRBJ1-2; 8 nucleotides line up with TRBD1. The CDR3 sequence is 14 residues long. The J segment lost 4 bases and the V segment lost 2 bases, leaving 3 bases of the junction unmatched. Per germline, CDR1 LNHDA and CDR2 SQIVND (reference sequence). CDR3 sequence: CASSIQGAFYGYTF. CDR3 nucleotide sequence: TGTGCCAGTAGTATACAGGGGGCCTTCTATGGCTACACCTTC.

This clone occurred once. This sequence joins TRBV6-1 and TRBJ1-5; D is unclear. CDR3 size: 15 residues. V was trimmed by 5 bases and J by 3 bases, leaving 14 bases between them. Per germline, CDR1 MNHNS and CDR2 SASEGT. CDR3 nucleotides: TGTGCCAGCAGTAATATCGCGACACCCAATCAGCCCCAGCATTTT. Amino acids: CASSNIATPNQPQHF.

The V and J genes are TRBV6-6 and TRBJ2-7; D unclear. Trimming removed 7 bases from V and 6 bases from J, with 10 bases in between. The CDR3 contains 11 residues. Looked up from germline, CDR1 is MNHNY and CDR2 is SVGAGI (reference sequence). This CDR3 reads CASTPPPEQYF. The CDR3 DNA sequence: TGTGCCAGCACCCCCCCTCCCGAGCAGTACTTC.

The gene calls are TRBV29-1 and TRBJ2-3; 12 bases agree with TRBD2. CDR1 and CDR2 (germline): SQVTM, ANQGSEA. J was trimmed by 0 bases and V by 5 bases; bases with no gene match: 3. The CDR3 has 15 residues. The CDR3 protein is CSVSGLAGSTDTQYF. The CDR3, as DNA: TGCAGCGTTAGCGGACTAGCGGGGAGCACAGATACGCAGTATTTT.

The gene calls are TRBV7-6 and TRBJ1-4; TRBD1 might be the D (5 bases). Trimming took 2 bases from V and 5 from J, leaving 9 bases between them. From germline, CDR1 is SGHVS and CDR2 FNYEAQ. The CDR3 extends over 14 amino acids. The CDR3 loop reads CASSLRGRNEKLFF. CDR3 in DNA: TGTGCCAGCAGCTTACGGGGGAGGAATGAAAAACTGTTTTTT.

This chain connects TRBV19 to TRBJ1-4; D possibly corresponds to TRBD1 (5 bases). The length of the CDR3 is 14 residues. The germline CDR1 and CDR2 sequences are LNHDA and SQIVND (reference sequence). V lost 7 bases, J lost 8 bases, and 17 bases lay in between. In DNA form, the CDR3 reads TGTGCCAGTAAGGAGGGACCCCTCAGGGAAAAACTGTTTTTT. Its translation: CASKEGPLREKLFF.

CDR3 bases: TGTGCCAGCAGCTTCGGACAGGGATTTTCCTTTAGAAACACCATATATTTT. Protein sequence: CASSFGQGFSFRNTIYF. J is TRBJ1-3 and V is TRBV7-8; 8 nucleotides match TRBD1. Trimming took 3 bases from V and 5 from J; bases not matched to a gene: 12. Per germline, CDR1 SGHVS and CDR2 FQNEAQ. The CDR3 covers 17 residues.

CDR3: CASSSTGQGNTEAFF. In DNA form, the CDR3 reads TGTGCCAGCAGTTCCACCGGACAGGGGAACACTGAAGCTTTCTTT. The rearrangement joins TRBV6-5 to TRBJ1-1, with 8 bases fitting TRBD1. Germline V gene sequence: CDR1 MNHEY, CDR2 SVGAGI. After removal of 4 bases from V and 1 base from J, the junction contained 5 bases not matched to a gene. The CDR3 consists of 15 residues.

This clone was detected only a few times. This chain uses TRBV29-1 with TRBJ2-7; a weak D match, TRBD1 (5 bases). The CDR3 loop spans 12 amino acids. V lost 7 bases and J 3 bases, leaving 13 bases between the germline ends. CDR1 and CDR2 from the germline V gene are SQVTM and ANQGSEA. The CDR3 protein is CSAADKIYEQYF. CDR3 bases: TGCAGCGCCGCGGACAAAATCTACGAGCAGTACTTC.

CDR3 protein: CASSRGAWLAEETQYF. The CDR3 bases are TGTGCCAGCAGCCGAGGGGCGTGGCTAGCGGAGGAGACCCAGTACTTC. This chain links TRBV7-2 with TRBJ2-5; TRBD2 aligns across 7 bases. CDR3 length: 16 residues. Germline-derived CDR1 and CDR2 are SGHTA and FQGNSA. With 5 bases clipped from V and 5 bases from J, the junction kept 14 bases outside the gene matches. The entire variable domain, with the rest obtained from reference TRBV7-2 and TRBJ2-5, is as follows: GAGVSQSPSNKVTEKGKDVELRCDPISGHTALYWYRQSLGQGLEFLIYFQGNSAPDKSGLPSDRFSAERTGGSVSTLTIQRTQQEDSAVYLCASSRGAWLAEETQYFGPGTRLLVL.

This clone was seen only a few times. This chain connects TRBV7-2 to TRBJ2-3; 9 positions match TRBD2. V trimming: 2 bases; J trimming: 2 bases; junction bases outside the gene matches: 8. Looked up from germline, CDR1 is SGHTA and CDR2 is FQGNSA. CDR3 length equals 17 residues. The CDR3 is CASSLRVGGGATDTQYF. The CDR3 DNA is TGTGCCAGCAGCTTAAGAGTGGGCGGGGGGGCCACAGATACGCAGTATTTT.

The chain employs TRBV28 and TRBJ2-5; 8 bases match TRBD2. This CDR3 is built from 17 residues. V dropped 5 bases and J dropped 3; count of bases not matched to a gene: 14. CDR1 and CDR2 from the germline V gene are MDHEN and SYDVKM. CDR3 sequence reads: CASSPPRRGALKETQYF. The CDR3 bases are TGTGCCAGCAGTCCTCCCCGGCGGGGGGCACTGAAAGAGACCCAGTACTTC.

This clone was counted between two and nine times. The genes are TRBV9 and TRBJ2-1; no clear D gene. CDR1 SGDLS and CDR2 YYNGEE come from the germline V gene. The ends were cut back, 0 bases at V and 1 base at J, with 11 bases in the middle. The CDR3 spans 16 residues. This CDR3 is CASSVGPRSSYNEQFF. CDR3 in DNA: TGTGCCAGCAGCGTAGGTCCTAGATCTTCCTACAATGAGCAGTTCTTC.

This sequence joins TRBV6-5 and TRBJ1-2; the D is unclear. V was trimmed by 3 bases and J by 7 bases, leaving 15 bases between them. CDR1 is MNHEY, CDR2 SVGAGI, per germline. The CDR3 is made up of 14 amino acids. CDR3 region: CASSYSKGVGGYTF. The CDR3 DNA sequence: TGTGCCAGCAGTTATAGTAAGGGAGTAGGTGGCTACACCTTC.

The rearrangement links TRBV5-1 to TRBJ2-3; 7 nucleotides match TRBD2. Per the germline V gene, CDR1 is SGHRS and CDR2 is YFSETQ. Trimming at V came to 1 base and at J to 8 bases, leaving 13 bases not matched to a gene. The CDR3 is made up of 16 amino acids. CDR3 coding DNA: TGCGCCAGCAGCTTGTCTGGCAGGGAGGGTTCCGCTACGCAGTATTTT. As protein: CASSLSGREGSATQYF.

A word on this clone: The identical CDR3 is also encoded by other nucleotide sequences in the sample. This chain connects TRBV5-4 to TRBJ1-3; D remains ambiguous. Trimming removed 0 bases from V and 1 base from J, with 5 bases in between. Per the germline V gene, CDR1 is SGHNT and CDR2 is YYREEE (reference sequence). This CDR3 region has 14 residues. The CDR3 region has the DNA TGTGCCAGCAGCTTGGGAGGTTCTGGAAACACCATATATTTT. It is translated as CASSLGGSGNTIYF.

The rearrangement joins TRBV9 to TRBJ1-3; 12 bases are a match to TRBD1. This CDR3 spans 18 amino acids. Germline V CDR1 and CDR2: SGDLS, YYNGEE. With V trimmed by 4 bases and J by 3 bases, 11 bases remained unmatched. This chain's CDR3 is CASSPRWGQGAVGNTIYF. In DNA form, the CDR3 reads TGTGCCAGCAGCCCCCGATGGGGACAGGGGGCCGTTGGAAACACCATATATTTT.

The chain combines TRBV2 with TRBJ1-3; weak D call: TRBD1 (6 bases). CDR3 length equals 16 residues. The V end lost 7 bases, the J end lost 4 bases, and 20 bases lay between the germline ends. Per germline, CDR1 SNHLY and CDR2 FYNNEI. As DNA, the CDR3 is TGTGCCAGCACCCACGACCGGGGGGCAGGAGGAAACACCATATATTTT. Protein sequence: CASTHDRGAGGNTIYF.

This clone was picked up a small number of times. The chain is built from TRBV2 and TRBJ2-1, with D possibly being TRBD1 (5 bases). Between the trimmed V and J ends, which lost 7 bases and 9 bases, there was a span of 13 bases. From germline, CDR1 is SNHLY and CDR2 FYNNEI. The CDR3 has 12 residues. CDR3 amino acids: CASTILRGEQFF. The CDR3, as DNA: TGTGCCAGCACTATACTTAGGGGTGAGCAGTTCTTC.

This clone was seen a few times. The chain couples TRBV12-2 to TRBJ2-1; no check of the table's D call, TRBD2, against the DNA was made. TRBV12-2 is a listed pseudogene. The CDR3 consists of 15 residues. Here the CDR3 reads CASRNSFVPYNEQFF. CDR3 sequence (DNA): TGTGCAAGTCGCAACTCCTTCGTTCCCTACAATGAGCAGTTCTTC.

This clone was counted only a few times. V and J are TRBV5-8 and TRBJ2-7; TRBD1 might be the D (6 bases). The germline V and J ends were trimmed by 0 bases and 3 bases, with 13 bases remaining between them. CDR3 length: 15 amino acids. From germline, CDR1 is SGHTS and CDR2 YDEGEE. The CDR3 reads CASSLEAGRGYEQYF. The DNA of the CDR3 is TGTGCCAGCAGCTTGGAGGCTGGCAGGGGCTACGAGCAGTACTTC.

The genes are TRBV4-1 and TRBJ1-5; no clear D gene. This CDR3 comprises 15 residues. Germline CDR1 is MGHRA and CDR2 is YSYEKL. The ends were cut back, 3 bases at V and 4 bases at J, with 13 bases in the middle. The CDR3 loop reads CASSQVVALNQPQHF. The CDR3 DNA follows: TGCGCCAGCAGCCAGGTCGTGGCCTTAAATCAGCCCCAGCATTTT.